This T cell receptor beta chain was sequenced for a study of human T cells and chemical hapten exposure (dated by TCRdb to the early 2020s). As for the study more broadly: For sensitization, 2% DPC in acetone was applied to a 2 cm by 2 cm area of upper inner arm skin. Patch testing on the upper back used Finn chambers containing 0.01% DPC, with scoring done after 6 days according to International Contact Dermatitis Research Group standards. Blood for TCR sequencing was provided by twenty-nine alopecia patients at one to four time points (pre-sensitization, 2, 6 and 24 weeks). Patient blood was sampled pre-sensitization (week 0) and at 2, 6 and about 24 weeks after DPC sensitization. Libraries were combined into a pool for sequencing, and differences in TCR yield between samples came mainly from small differences in library volumes within the pool. Most of the patients in the cohort were female, and the cohort covered alopecia areata with under or over 50% scalp involvement, alopecia totalis and alopecia universalis. Throughout the roughly 24-week study period, patients were also given weekly therapeutic DPC doses on the scalp. Peripheral blood TCR repertoire changes were tracked in vivo in alopecia patients during primary and secondary sensitization to the hapten diphenylcyclopropenone (DPC). Beyond this particular receptor, the publication reports: DPC sensitization did not change the number of TCRs with a frequency above 1 in 1000, and there was no evidence of changes in global repertoire structure. Expanded TCRs formed significantly more large CDR3 similarity clusters than pre-sensitization or healthy control sets, consistent with antigen-driven responses. Patch test score was positively correlated with the number of PT1 expanded TCRs, with significance at thresholds 8, 16 and 32 but not at 4. All patients had alopecia, a presumed autoimmune disease, so their immune response might differ from that of healthy individuals. After repeated subsampling, the strength of the expansion versus patch-test correlation and the threshold at which it became significant changed.

Sample time point, as interpreted from the label and publication: patch test 2, 6 weeks after DPC sensitization. The treatment or condition label on this specimen signifies: therapeutic diphenylcyclopropenone sensitization with weekly scalp DPC. At every patch-test visit, the blood draw took place before the patch test was put on. Eligible patients were aged 18 to 70, diagnosed with alopecia, deemed suitable for DPC therapy, and excluded if pregnant. Total RNA was isolated from unfractionated whole blood collected in Tempus Blood RNA tubes. Libraries were built with RACE. For sequencing, a NextSeq 500 was employed. During library preparation, unique molecular identifiers were attached to individual cDNA molecules so that TCRs could be counted quantitatively and reproducibly. From each blood RNA sample, both TCR alpha and TCR beta chains were sequenced. The authors' analysis ran thus. The median number of TCRs per sample was approximately 93,000, ranging from about 20,000 to 750,000. V, J and CDR3 annotation of the TCR reads was carried out using the Decombinator software suite. For PS versus PT1 abundance plots, all samples were subsampled to the same number of TCRs (28,000). Expanded TCRs were defined as absent before sensitization and observed at least eight times at the 2-week time point. TCRdb trimmed public reads at Q25 via fastp, called clones via MiXCR and kept in-frame beta chains. One record per CDR3 amino acid sequence lists the most common genes and DNA. TCRdb, not the authors, supplied the V and J calls. The sample table contains under 100,000 distinct CDR3 sequences; only one count was recorded for roughly 10% of them. In total, the top ten clones hold approximately 2.3% of the sample.

The germline V gene sets CDR1 to SNHLY and CDR2 to FYNNEI. The CDR3 spans 15 residues, from the cysteine through the phenylalanine. This entry keeps only the CDR3 DNA: 45 bases, framed from base 1. The V end gives up 1 base and the J end 6 bases, leaving 5 bases in the junction not matched to a gene. This clonotype has a count of ten or more. Its antigen is still unknown. Per-base quality was not reported, and no clone a single base away is much larger than it. This receptor was obtained from a woman in her thirties with alopecia areata. Some clones in this sample may be carry-over from other donors' samples. In this chain, TRBV2 is recombined with TRBJ1-5; TRBD1 aligns with 8 central bases. Sequencing used whole blood, obtained in connection with sensitization to the hapten diphenylcyclopropenone (DPC). The DNA sequence reads TGTGCCAGCAGTGAAGAACAGGGGGTACCTCAGCCCCAGCATTTT. Its coded protein is CASSEEQGVPQPQHF.